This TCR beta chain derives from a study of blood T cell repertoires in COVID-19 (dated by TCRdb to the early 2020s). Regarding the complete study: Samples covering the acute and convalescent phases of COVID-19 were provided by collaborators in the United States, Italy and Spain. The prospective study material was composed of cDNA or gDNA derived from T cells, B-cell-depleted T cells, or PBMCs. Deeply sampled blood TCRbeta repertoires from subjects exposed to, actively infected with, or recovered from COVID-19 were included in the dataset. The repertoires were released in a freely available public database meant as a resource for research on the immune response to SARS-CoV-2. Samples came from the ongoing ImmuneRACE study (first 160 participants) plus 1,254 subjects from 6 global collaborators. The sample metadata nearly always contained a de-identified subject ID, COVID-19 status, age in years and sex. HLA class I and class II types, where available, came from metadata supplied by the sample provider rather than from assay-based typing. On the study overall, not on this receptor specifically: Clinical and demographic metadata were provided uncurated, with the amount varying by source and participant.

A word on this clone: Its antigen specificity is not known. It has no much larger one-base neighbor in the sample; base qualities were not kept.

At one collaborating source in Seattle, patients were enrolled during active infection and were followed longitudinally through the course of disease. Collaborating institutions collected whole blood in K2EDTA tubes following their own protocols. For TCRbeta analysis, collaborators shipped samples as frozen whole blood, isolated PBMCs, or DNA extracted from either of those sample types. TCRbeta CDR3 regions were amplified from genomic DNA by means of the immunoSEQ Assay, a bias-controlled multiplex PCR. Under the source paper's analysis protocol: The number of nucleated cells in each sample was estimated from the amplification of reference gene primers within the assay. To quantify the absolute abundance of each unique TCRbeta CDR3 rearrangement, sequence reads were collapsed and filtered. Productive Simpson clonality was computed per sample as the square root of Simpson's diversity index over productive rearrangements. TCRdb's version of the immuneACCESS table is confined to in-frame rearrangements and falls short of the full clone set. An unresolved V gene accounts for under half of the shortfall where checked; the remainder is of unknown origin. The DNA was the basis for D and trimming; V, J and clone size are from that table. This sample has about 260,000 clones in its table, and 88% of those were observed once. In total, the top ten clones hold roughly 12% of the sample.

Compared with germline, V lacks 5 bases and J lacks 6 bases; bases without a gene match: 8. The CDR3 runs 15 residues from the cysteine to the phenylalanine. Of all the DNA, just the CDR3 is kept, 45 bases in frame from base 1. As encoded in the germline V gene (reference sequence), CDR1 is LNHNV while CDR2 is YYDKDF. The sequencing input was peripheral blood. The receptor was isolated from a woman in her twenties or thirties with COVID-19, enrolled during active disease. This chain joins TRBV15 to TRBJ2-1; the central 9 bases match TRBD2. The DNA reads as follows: TGTGCCACCAGCGGCCCGGGACTAGCTGGCAATGAGCAGTTCTTC. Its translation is CATSGPGLAGNEQFF.